The source of this T cell receptor (beta chain) is a study of cytomegalovirus exposure and HLA in healthy donors. There are 14 residues in the CDR3. In germline, CDR1 is MNHEY, CDR2 SMNVEV (reference sequence). Trimming left V 0 bases short and J 1 base short, with 6 bases between. The study ran its PCR with 60 Vbeta and 13 Jbeta primers. Profiled with immunoSEQ multiplex PCR; TCRdb holds only in-frame clones, not every one. Of some 120,000 clones listed, less than 85% are singletons. Regarding this clone: What it recognizes is unknown.

Points from the study as a whole: In a later analysis, CMV-associated beta chains were mostly HLA-associated, it appeared. Accurate prediction of most subjects' HLA-A and HLA-B alleles from TCR beta sequences was reported. Indistinguishability led to the exclusion of some V segments, TRBV6-2 and TRBV6-3 included. The investigators catalogued 180 or so TCR beta chains as cytomegalovirus-associated.

The V and J genes are TRBV27 and TRBJ1-1, with D possibly TRBD1 on 5 matching bases. The sample comprised PBMCs. The clonotype originates from a woman in her thirties or forties in good health and CMV-seropositive. The CDR3 coding sequence is TGTGCCAGCAGTTTATCGGGGGGGAACACTGAAGCTTTCTTT. Its protein is CASSLSGGNTEAFF.